The clone carrying this T cell receptor beta chain was picked up a small number of times. Its antigen is not identified. The V end lost 1 base, the J end lost 2 bases, and 11 bases lay between the germline ends. This CDR3 is built from 15 residues. Germline V gene data show CDR1 as SGHDN and CDR2 as FVKESK. This record belongs to a study of beta chain features in type 1 diabetes. Looking at the study overall: Age, gender and cell yields were similar between patients and healthy donors. The study examined around 100 million sorted cells across all samples.

Reverse transcribing all isolated RNA meant expressed TCRB transcripts were sequenced. The assay was immunoSEQ multiplex PCR, and TCRdb's table has in-frame clones only and misses some. Altogether about 660,000 clones are present, 11% to 15% being singletons, with the ten largest covering just under 0.04%. By way of CD45RO/CCR7/CD25/CD127/CD95/CD27, the CD4+ regulatory, stem cell-like memory, central memory and naive cells were sorted. Study-wide results and limits: Moderate but significant shortening of TCRB CDR3s was recorded in all four CD4+ subsets from Type 1 diabetes patients.

This sequence was found in a man aged 18-30 years with type 1 diabetes. The genes are TRBV14 and TRBJ1-2, with TRBD1 as a possible D gene (6 bases). Sequenced sample: naive CD4+ T cells from blood. The CDR3 bases are TGTGCCAGCAGCCAAGCCCGGACAGCGAACTATGGCTACACCTTC. Residues: CASSQARTANYGYTF.